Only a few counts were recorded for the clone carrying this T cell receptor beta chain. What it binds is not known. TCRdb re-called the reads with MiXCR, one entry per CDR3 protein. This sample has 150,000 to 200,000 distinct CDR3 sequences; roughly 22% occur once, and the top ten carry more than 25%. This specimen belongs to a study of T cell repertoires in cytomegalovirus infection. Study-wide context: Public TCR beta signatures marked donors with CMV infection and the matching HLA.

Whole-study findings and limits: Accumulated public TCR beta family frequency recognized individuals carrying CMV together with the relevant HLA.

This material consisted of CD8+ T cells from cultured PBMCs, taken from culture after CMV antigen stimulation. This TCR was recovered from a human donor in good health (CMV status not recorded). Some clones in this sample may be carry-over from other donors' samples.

CDR3 DNA sequence: TGTGCCAGCAGGGACGCACGGACCCTTGACATTCAGTACTTC. Its protein is CASRDARTLDIQYF. This chain joins TRBV6-1 and TRBJ2-4; D is undetermined. This CDR3 has 14 residues. CDR1 and CDR2 from the germline V gene are MNHNS and SASEGT. Trimming removed 6 bases at V and 8 bases at J, with 17 bases between.